This paragraph covers one T cell receptor (beta chain) sequence. The source of the sample is a study of blood T cell repertoires in COVID-19. At the level of the study: The United States, Italy and Spain were the sources of the acute and convalescent COVID-19 samples. T cells, B-cell-depleted T cells, or PBMCs provided the cDNA or gDNA that served as material.

Germline-derived CDR1 and CDR2 are ENHRY and SYGVKD. Trimming stripped 6 bases from V and 4 bases from J, with 13 bases between. The CDR3 contains 14 residues. Source study methods: It was from reference gene primer amplification that nucleated cell counts were estimated. The repertoire was sequenced with immunoSEQ multiplex PCR; TCRdb's copy has only in-frame clones and lacks some. That table supplies the V and J calls and clone size; D and trimming were determined from the DNA. Among 46,000 or so clones listed, less than 90% were seen once. This rearrangement joins TRBV10-3 to TRBJ1-3; a possible D gene is TRBD1 (5 bases). This receptor was identified in a human donor in a cohort sampled during active COVID-19. The material sequenced was peripheral blood. CDR3 amino acids: CAIRQAWGGNTIYF. CDR3 sequence (DNA): TGTGCCATCAGACAGGCCTGGGGCGGAAACACCATATATTTT.